The clone carrying this TCR beta chain was counted a few times. Antigen: not known. The data are from a study of cytomegalovirus exposure and HLA in healthy donors. The overall study: An earlier analysis identified 120 million or so unique TCR beta sequences in about 179 million T cells.

Both 60 Vbeta primers and 13 Jbeta primers went into the PCR. The protocol was immunoSEQ multiplex PCR, while the TCRdb copy is restricted to in-frame clones and leaves out a portion. Here the sample spans about 190,000 clones, approximately 79% being singletons. Findings of the study overall: In an earlier analysis, most TCR beta V segments were productive about 87% or about 30% of the time.

Germline CDR1 and CDR2: MNHNS and SASEGT. CDR3 size: 11 residues. V was pared by 8 bases and J by 5 bases, with 9 bases between. The clonotype was recovered from a young woman in good health and CMV-seronegative. This chain joins TRBV6-1 and TRBJ1-1, with no clear D. Sequencing used PBMCs. In nucleotides, the CDR3 is TGTGCCAGCGAGCCGGGAACTGAAGCTTTCTTT. It encodes CASEPGTEAFF.